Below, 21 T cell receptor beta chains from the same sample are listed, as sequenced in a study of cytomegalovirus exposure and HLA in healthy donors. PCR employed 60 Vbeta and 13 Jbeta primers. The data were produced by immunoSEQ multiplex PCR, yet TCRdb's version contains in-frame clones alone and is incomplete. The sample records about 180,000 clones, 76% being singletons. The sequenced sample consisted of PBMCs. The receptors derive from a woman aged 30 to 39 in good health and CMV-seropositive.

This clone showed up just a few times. CDR3 DNA: TGTGCCAGCAGCTTAGCCAGGGTCGATACCGGGGAGCTGTTTTTT. Encoded protein: CASSLARVDTGELFF. This sequence joins TRBV7-2 and TRBJ2-2, with D tentatively TRBD1 (5 bases). This CDR3 has 15 residues. Germline CDR1 and CDR2: SGHTA and FQGNSA. Trimming pared 0 bases from V and 5 bases from J, leaving 10 bases between.

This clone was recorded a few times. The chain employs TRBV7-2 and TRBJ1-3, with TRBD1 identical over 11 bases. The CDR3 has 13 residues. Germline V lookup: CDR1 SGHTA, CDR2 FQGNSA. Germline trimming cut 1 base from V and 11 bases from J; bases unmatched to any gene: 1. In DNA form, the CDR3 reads TGTGCCAGCAGCTTAGGGGACAGGGGGGCCATATATTTT. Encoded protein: CASSLGDRGAIYF.

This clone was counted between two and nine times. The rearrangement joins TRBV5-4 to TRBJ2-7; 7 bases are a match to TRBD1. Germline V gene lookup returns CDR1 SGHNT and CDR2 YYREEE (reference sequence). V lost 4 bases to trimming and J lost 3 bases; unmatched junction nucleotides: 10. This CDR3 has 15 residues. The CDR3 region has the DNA TGTGCCAGCAGCGTAGGGCGGACAGGCTACTACGAGCAGTACTTC. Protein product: CASSVGRTGYYEQYF.

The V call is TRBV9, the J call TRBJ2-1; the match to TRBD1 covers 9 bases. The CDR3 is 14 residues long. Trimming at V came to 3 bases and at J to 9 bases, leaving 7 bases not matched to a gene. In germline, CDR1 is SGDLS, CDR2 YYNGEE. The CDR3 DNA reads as TGTGCCAGCAGCGGGATGGGACAGGGCTTTGAGCAGTTCTTC. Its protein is CASSGMGQGFEQFF.

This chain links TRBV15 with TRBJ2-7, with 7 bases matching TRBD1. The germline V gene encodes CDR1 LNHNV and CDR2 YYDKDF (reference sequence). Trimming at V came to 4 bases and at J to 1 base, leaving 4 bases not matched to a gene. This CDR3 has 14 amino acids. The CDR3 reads CATSTHRGSYEQYF. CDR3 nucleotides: TGTGCCACCAGCACCCACAGGGGTTCCTACGAGCAGTACTTC. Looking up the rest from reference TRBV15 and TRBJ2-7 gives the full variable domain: DAMVIQNPRYQVTQFGKPVTLSCSQTLNHNVMYWYQQKSSQAPKLLFHYYDKDFNNEADTPDNFQSRRPNTSFCFLDIRSPGLGDTAMYLCATSTHRGSYEQYFGPGTRLTVT.

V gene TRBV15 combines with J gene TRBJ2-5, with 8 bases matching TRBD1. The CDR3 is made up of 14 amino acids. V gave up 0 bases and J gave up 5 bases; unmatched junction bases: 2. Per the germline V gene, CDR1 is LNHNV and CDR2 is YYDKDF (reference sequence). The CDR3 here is CATSRDRGLETQYF. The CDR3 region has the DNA TGTGCCACCAGCAGAGACAGGGGGCTGGAGACCCAGTACTTC.

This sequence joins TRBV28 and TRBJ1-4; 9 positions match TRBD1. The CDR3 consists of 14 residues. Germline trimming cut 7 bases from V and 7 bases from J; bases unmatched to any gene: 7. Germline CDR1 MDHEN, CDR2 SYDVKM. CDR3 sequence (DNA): TGTGCCAGCACCCGTACAGGGGGCGGTGAAAAACTGTTTTTT. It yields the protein CASTRTGGGEKLFF.

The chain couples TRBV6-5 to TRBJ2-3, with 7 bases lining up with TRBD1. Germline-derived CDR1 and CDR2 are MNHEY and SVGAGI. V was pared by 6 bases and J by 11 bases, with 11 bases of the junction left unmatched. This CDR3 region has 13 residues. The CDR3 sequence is CASSRGTASGQYF. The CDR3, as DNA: TGTGCCAGCAGCAGGGGGACGGCGAGTGGGCAGTATTTT.

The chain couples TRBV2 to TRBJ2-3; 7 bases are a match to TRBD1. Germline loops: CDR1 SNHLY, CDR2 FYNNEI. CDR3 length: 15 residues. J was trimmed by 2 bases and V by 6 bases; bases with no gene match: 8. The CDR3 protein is CASRITGALTDTQYF. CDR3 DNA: TGTGCCAGCAGGATCACAGGGGCCCTCACAGATACGCAGTATTTT.

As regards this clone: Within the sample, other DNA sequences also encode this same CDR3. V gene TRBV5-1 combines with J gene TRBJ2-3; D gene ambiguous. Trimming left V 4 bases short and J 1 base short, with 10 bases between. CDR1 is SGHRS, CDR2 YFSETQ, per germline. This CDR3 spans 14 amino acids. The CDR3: CASSPIPGTDTQYF. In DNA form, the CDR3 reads TGCGCCAGCAGCCCTATTCCGGGCACAGATACGCAGTATTTT.

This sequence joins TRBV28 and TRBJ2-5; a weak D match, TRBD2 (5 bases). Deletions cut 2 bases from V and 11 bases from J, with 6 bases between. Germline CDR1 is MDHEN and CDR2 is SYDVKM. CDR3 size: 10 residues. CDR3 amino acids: CASSLGEQYF. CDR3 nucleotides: TGTGCCAGCAGTTTAGGGGAGCAGTACTTC.

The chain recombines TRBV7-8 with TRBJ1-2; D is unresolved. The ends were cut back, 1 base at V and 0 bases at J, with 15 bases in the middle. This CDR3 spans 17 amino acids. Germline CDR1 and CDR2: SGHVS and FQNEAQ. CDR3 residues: CASSLGSSVEANYGYTF. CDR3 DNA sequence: TGTGCCAGCAGCTTAGGGTCGTCGGTCGAGGCTAACTATGGCTACACCTTC.

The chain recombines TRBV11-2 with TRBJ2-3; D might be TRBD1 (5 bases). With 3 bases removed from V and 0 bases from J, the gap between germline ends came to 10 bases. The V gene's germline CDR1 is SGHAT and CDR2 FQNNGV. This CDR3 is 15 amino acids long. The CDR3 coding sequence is TGTGCCAGCAGCTTGCAGGGTACAAGCACAGATACGCAGTATTTT. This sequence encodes CASSLQGTSTDTQYF. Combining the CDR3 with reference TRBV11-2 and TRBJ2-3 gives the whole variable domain EAGVAQSPRYKIIEKRQSVAFWCNPISGHATLYWYQQILGQGPKLLIQFQNNGVVDDSQLPKDRFSAERLKGVDSTLKIQPAKLEDSAVYLCASSLQGTSTDTQYFGPGTRLTVL.

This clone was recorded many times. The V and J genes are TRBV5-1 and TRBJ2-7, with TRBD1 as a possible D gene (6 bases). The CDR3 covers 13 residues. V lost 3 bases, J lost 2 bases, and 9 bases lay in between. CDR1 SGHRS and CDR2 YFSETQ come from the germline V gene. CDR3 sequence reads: CASSWDKAYEQYF. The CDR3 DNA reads TGCGCCAGCAGCTGGGACAAAGCCTACGAGCAGTACTTC. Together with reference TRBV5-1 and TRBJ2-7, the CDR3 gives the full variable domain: KAGVTQTPRYLIKTRGQQVTLSCSPISGHRSVSWYQQTPGQGLQFLFEYFSETQRNKGNFPGRFSGRQFSNSRSEMNVSTLELGDSALYLCASSWDKAYEQYFGPGTRLTVT.

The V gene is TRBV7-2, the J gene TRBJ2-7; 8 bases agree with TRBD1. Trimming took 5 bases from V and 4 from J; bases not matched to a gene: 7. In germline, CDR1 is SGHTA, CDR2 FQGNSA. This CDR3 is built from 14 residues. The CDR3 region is CASSTQQGAYEQYF. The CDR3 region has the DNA TGTGCCAGCAGCACACAGCAGGGGGCATACGAGCAGTACTTC.

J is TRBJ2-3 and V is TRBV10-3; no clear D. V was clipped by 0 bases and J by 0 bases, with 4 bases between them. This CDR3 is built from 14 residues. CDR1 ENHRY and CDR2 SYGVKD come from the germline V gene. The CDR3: CAISESSSTDTQYF. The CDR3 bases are TGTGCCATCAGTGAGTCTAGCAGCACAGATACGCAGTATTTT.

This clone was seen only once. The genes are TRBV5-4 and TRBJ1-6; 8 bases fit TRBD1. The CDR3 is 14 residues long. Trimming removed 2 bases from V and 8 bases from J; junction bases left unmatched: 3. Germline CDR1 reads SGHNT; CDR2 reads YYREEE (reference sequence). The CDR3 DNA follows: TGTGCCAGCAGCTTAACAGGGGGGGATTCACCCCTCCACTTT. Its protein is CASSLTGGDSPLHF.

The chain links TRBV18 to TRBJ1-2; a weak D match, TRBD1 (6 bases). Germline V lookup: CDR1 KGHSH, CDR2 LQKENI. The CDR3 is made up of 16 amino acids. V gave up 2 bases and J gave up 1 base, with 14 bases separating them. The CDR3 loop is CASSPVTGTINYGYTF. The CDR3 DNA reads TGTGCCAGCTCACCAGTCACAGGGACTATTAACTATGGCTACACCTTC.

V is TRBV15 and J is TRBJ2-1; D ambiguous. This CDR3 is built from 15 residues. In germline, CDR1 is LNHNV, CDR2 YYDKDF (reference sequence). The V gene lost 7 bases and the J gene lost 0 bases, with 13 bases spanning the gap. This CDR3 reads CATTRNGDSYNEQFF. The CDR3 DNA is TGTGCCACCACCCGGAACGGAGACTCCTACAATGAGCAGTTCTTC.

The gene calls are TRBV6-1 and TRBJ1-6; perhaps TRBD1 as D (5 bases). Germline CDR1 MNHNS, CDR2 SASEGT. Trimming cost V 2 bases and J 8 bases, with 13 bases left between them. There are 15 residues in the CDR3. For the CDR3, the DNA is TGTGCCAGCAGTGAAAACGGCAGGGAACATTCACCCCTCCACTTT. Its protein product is CASSENGREHSPLHF.

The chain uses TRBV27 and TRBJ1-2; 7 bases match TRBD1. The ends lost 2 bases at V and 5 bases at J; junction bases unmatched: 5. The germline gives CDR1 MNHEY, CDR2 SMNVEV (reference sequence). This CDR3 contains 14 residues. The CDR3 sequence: CASSLGGGRYGYTF. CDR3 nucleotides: TGTGCCAGCAGTTTAGGAGGGGGCCGTTATGGCTACACCTTC.